Sequencing of this TCR beta chain was carried out in a study of T cells in Graves' hyperthyroidism and ophthalmopathy. Across the study: Initial diagnosis, before any treatment, was when peripheral blood was collected.

In its sample, this clonotype was seen many times. One end of the junction is discordant with germline, which a read error may explain. The TCR beta CDR3 regions underwent amplification using RNA transcripts as the source. With the HTBI primer set, the TCR CDR3 went through a first round of RT-PCR. TCRdb re-analysed the multiplex PCR reads in MiXCR, keeping a single row per CDR3 protein. Among about 560,000 distinct CDR3 sequences listed, over 15% were seen once. Researchers barred patients who had uncontrolled infection, other autoimmune disease, pregnancy or lactation. The CDR3 has 13 amino acids. CDR1 is MNHNS and CDR2 is SASEGT in the germline V gene.

Sequenced material: blood. This chain links TRBV6-1 with TRBJ2-7; D perhaps matches TRBD2 (5 bases). The clonotype originates from a woman aged 18-29 years with Graves' hyperthyroidism. CDR3 residues: CASSKAETNEQYF. The CDR3 coding sequence is TGTGCCAGCAGTAAAGCGGAGACAAACGAGCAGTACTTC.